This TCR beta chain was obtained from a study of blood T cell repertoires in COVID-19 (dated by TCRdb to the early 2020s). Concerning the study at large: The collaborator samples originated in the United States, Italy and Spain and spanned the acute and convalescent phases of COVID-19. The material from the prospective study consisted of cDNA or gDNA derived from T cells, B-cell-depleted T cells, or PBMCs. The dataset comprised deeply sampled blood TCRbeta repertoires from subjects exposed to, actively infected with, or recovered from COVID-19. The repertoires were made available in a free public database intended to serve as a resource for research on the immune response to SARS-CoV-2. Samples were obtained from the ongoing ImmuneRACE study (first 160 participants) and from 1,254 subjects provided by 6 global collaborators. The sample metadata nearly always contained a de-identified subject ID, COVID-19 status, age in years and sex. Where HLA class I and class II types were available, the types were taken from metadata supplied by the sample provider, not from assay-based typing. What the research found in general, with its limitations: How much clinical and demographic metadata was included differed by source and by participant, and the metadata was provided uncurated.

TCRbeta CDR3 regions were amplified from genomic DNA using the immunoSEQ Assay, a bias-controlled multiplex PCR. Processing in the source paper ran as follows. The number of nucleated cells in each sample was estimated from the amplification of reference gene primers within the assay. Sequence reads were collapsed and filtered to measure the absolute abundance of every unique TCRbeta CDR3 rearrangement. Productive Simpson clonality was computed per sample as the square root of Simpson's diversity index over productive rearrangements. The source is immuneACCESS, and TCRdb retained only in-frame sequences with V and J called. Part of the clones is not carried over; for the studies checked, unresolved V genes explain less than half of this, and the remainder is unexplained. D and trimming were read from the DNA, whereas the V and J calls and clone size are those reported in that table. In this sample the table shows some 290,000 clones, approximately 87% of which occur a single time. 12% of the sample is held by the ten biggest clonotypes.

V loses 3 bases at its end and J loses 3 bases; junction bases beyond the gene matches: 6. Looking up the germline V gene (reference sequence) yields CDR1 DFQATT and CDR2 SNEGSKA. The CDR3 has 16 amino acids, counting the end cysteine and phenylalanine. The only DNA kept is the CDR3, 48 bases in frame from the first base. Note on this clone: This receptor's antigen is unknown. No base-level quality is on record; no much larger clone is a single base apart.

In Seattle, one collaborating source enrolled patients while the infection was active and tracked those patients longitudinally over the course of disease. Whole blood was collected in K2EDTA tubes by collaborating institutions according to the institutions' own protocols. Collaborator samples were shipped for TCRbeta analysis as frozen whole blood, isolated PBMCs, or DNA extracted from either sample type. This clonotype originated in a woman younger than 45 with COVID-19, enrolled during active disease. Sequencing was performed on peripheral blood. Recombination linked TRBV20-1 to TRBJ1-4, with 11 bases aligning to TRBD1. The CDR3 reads CSASLGTGGSNEKLFF. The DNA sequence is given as TGCAGTGCTAGTCTTGGGACAGGGGGTTCTAATGAAAAACTGTTTTTT.